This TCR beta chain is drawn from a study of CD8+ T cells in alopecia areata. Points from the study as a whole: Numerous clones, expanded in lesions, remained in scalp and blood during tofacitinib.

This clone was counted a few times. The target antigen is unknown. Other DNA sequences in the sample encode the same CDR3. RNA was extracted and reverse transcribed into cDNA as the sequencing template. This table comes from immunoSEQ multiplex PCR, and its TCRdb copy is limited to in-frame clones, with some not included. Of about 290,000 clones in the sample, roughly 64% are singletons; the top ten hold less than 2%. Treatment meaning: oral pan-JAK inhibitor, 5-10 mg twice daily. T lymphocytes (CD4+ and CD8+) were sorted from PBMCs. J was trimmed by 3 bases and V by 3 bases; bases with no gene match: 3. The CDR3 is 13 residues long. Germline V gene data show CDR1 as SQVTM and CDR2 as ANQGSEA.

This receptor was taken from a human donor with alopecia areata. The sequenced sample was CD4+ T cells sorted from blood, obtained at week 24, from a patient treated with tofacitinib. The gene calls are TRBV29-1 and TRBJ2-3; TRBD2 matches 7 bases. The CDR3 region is CSVDSGGTDTQYF. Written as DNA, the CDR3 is TGCAGCGTTGACTCCGGGGGGACAGATACGCAGTATTTT.